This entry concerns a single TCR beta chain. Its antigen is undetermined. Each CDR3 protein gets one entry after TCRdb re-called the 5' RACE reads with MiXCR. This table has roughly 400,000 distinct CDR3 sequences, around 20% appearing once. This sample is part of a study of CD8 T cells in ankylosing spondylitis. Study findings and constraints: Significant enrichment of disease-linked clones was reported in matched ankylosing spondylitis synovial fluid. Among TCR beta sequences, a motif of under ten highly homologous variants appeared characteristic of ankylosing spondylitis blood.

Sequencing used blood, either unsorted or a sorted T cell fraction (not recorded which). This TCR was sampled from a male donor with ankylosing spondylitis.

The CDR3 DNA is TGTGCCAGCAGCTTGGGGACAGGGGCTCAGCCCCAGCATTTT. It specifies CASSLGTGAQPQHF. This rearrangement joins TRBV11-2 to TRBJ1-5; 10 bases are shared with TRBD1. The ends lost 3 bases at V and 6 bases at J; junction bases unmatched: 2. This CDR3 spans 14 amino acids. Looked up from germline, CDR1 is SGHAT and CDR2 is FQNNGV.